This is a list of T cell receptor beta chains from one sample in a study of shared clonotypes between healthy human individuals. TCRdb's table, derived via immunoSEQ multiplex PCR, lists solely in-frame clones and lacks some. The table includes about 1.1 million clones, 70% to 85% detected once. The specimen was memory CD4+ T cells from PBMCs. The receptors here all came from a man aged 18 to 30 in good health. Some clones in this sample may be carry-over from other donors' samples. Both conserved end residues are part of each CDR3. A D gene is named only where the DNA matches it firmly. Clone size appears in some rows only: once, few, many, or a class for an expanded clone.

V gene: TRBV5-1; clone size: -; D gene: -; J gene: TRBJ2-7; CDR3 DNA: TGCGCCAGCAGTCCCGGCGCCGGACAGAGCTCCTACGAGCAGTACTTC; CDR3 protein: CASSPGAGQSSYEQYF
V gene: TRBV19; clone size: -; D gene: -; J gene: TRBJ2-2; CDR3 DNA: TGTGCCAGTAGTAAAAAAAGGAACACCGGGGAGCTGTTTTTT; CDR3 protein: CASSKKRNTGELFF
V gene: TRBV6-1; clone size: -; D gene: -; J gene: TRBJ1-2; CDR3 DNA: TGTGCCAGCAGCCCCGCAGGCCCTACTTATGGCTACACCTTC; CDR3 protein: CASSPAGPTYGYTF
V gene: TRBV2; clone size: -; D gene: TRBD2; J gene: TRBJ2-7; CDR3 DNA: TGTGCCAGCAGTGACCGCGGGAGCTCCTACGAGCAGTACTTC; CDR3 protein: CASSDRGSSYEQYF
V gene: TRBV14; clone size: -; D gene: -; J gene: TRBJ1-4; CDR3 DNA: TGTGCCAGCAGCCAAGATAGAAGCAGACTCAATGAAAAACTGTTTTTT; CDR3 protein: CASSQDRSRLNEKLFF
V gene: TRBV9; clone size: once; D gene: -; J gene: TRBJ1-2; CDR3 DNA: TGTGCCAGCAGCGCCACCGGGACCTCGGCCTACAACTATGGCTACACCTTC; CDR3 protein: CASSATGTSAYNYGYTF
V gene: TRBV5-1; clone size: -; D gene: -; J gene: TRBJ1-2; CDR3 DNA: TGCGCCAGCAGCGAAGACCCCAGGCAGGGCTATGGCTACACCTTC; CDR3 protein: CASSEDPRQGYGYTF
V gene: TRBV6-6; clone size: few; D gene: -; J gene: TRBJ1-1; CDR3 DNA: TGTGCCAGCAGTTACTCGAGGCAGAAGAACACTGAAGCTTTCTTT; CDR3 protein: CASSYSRQKNTEAFF
V gene: TRBV29-1; clone size: few; D gene: TRBD1; J gene: TRBJ1-1; CDR3 DNA: TGCAGCGTGCAGGGGGCCCTGAACACTGAAGCTTTCTTT; CDR3 protein: CSVQGALNTEAFF
V gene: TRBV5-1; clone size: -; D gene: TRBD1; J gene: TRBJ1-4; CDR3 DNA: TGCGCCAGCAGCAGGACAGGGCTCGGGGAAAAACTGTTTTTT; CDR3 protein: CASSRTGLGEKLFF
V gene: TRBV5-4; clone size: -; D gene: -; J gene: TRBJ1-2; CDR3 DNA: TGTGCCAGCAGCAGCAAACAGGGTGGCTATGGCTACACCTTC; CDR3 protein: CASSSKQGGYGYTF
V gene: TRBV6-5; clone size: -; D gene: TRBD1; J gene: TRBJ2-7; CDR3 DNA: TGTGCCACTAATCCGGGACAGGGCTACGAGCAGTACTTC; CDR3 protein: CATNPGQGYEQYF
V gene: TRBV10-3; clone size: -; D gene: -; J gene: TRBJ2-1; CDR3 DNA: TGTGCCATCAAGGGGCGGCCGTTATTGAGTGAGCAGTTCTTC; CDR3 protein: CAIKGRPLLSEQFF
V gene: TRBV28; clone size: -; D gene: -; J gene: TRBJ2-7; CDR3 DNA: TGTGCCAGCAGTTTATTTGCGCGAACGACCTACGAGCAGTACTTC; CDR3 protein: CASSLFARTTYEQYF
V gene: TRBV19; clone size: -; D gene: -; J gene: TRBJ1-2; CDR3 DNA: TGTGCCAGTAGTATAGAGCGGGCCCCTGGAGGCTACACCTTC; CDR3 protein: CASSIERAPGGYTF
V gene: TRBV7-8; clone size: -; D gene: -; J gene: TRBJ1-4; CDR3 DNA: TGTGCCAGCAGCCAGCAGCAAGTGGGTGAAAAACTGTTTTTT; CDR3 protein: CASSQQQVGEKLFF
V gene: TRBV9; clone size: -; D gene: -; J gene: TRBJ1-5; CDR3 DNA: TGTGCCAGCAGCGTTTCGGCAGAGACTTTTCAGCCCCAGCATTTT; CDR3 protein: CASSVSAETFQPQHF
V gene: TRBV10-3; clone size: -; D gene: TRBD2; J gene: TRBJ2-3; CDR3 DNA: TGTGCCACCACGGGGGCTAGCGGGATGACAGATACGCAGTATTTT; CDR3 protein: CATTGASGMTDTQYF
V gene: TRBV11-2; clone size: -; D gene: TRBD2; J gene: TRBJ2-7; CDR3 DNA: TGTGCCAGCAGCTTGGCTAGCGGGAATTACGAGCAGTACTTC; CDR3 protein: CASSLASGNYEQYF
V gene: TRBV28; clone size: -; D gene: -; J gene: TRBJ1-1; CDR3 DNA: TGTGCCAGCACACGACAGCCCCCTAACACTGAAGCTTTCTTT; CDR3 protein: CASTRQPPNTEAFF
V gene: TRBV5-1; clone size: -; D gene: TRBD2; J gene: TRBJ2-1; CDR3 DNA: TGCGCCAGCAGCTTGTCGGGAGGCTACAATGAGCAGTTCTTC; CDR3 protein: CASSLSGGYNEQFF
V gene: TRBV11-3; clone size: -; D gene: -; J gene: TRBJ2-1; CDR3 DNA: TGTGCCAGCAGCCCCAGGGAGAGCGATGAGCAGTTCTTC; CDR3 protein: CASSPRESDEQFF
V gene: TRBV4-1; clone size: -; D gene: -; J gene: TRBJ2-7; CDR3 DNA: TGCGCCAGCAGCCAAGTGAGGCAGGTTAGCTACGAGCAGTACTTC; CDR3 protein: CASSQVRQVSYEQYF
V gene: TRBV25-1; clone size: -; D gene: -; J gene: TRBJ1-2; CDR3 DNA: TGTGCCAGCAGTGAATTACCAGCGGACTATGGCTACACCTTC; CDR3 protein: CASSELPADYGYTF
V gene: TRBV6-5; clone size: once; D gene: TRBD2; J gene: TRBJ2-1; CDR3 DNA: TGTGCCACCAAAGGACTAGCGGTTTACAATGAGCAGTTCTTC; CDR3 protein: CATKGLAVYNEQFF
V gene: TRBV9; clone size: -; D gene: TRBD2; J gene: TRBJ2-2; CDR3 DNA: TGTGCCAGCAGCGTAGGCACTAGCGTTAACACCGGGGAGCTGTTTTTT; CDR3 protein: CASSVGTSVNTGELFF
V gene: TRBV12-1; clone size: -; D gene: -; J gene: TRBJ1-3; CDR3 DNA: TGTGCCAGCAGCTTTTCACAGGAAATCTCTGGAAACACCATATATTTT; CDR3 protein: CASSFSQEISGNTIYF
V gene: TRBV10-3; clone size: -; D gene: -; J gene: TRBJ2-3; CDR3 DNA: TGTGCCATCAGCAGCCAGGGCGCCGCAGATACGCAGTATTTT; CDR3 protein: CAISSQGAADTQYF
V gene: TRBV2; clone size: -; D gene: -; J gene: TRBJ2-1; CDR3 DNA: TGTGCCAGCAGTGAAATTGCTAGCAGGGGCCTTTGGAATGAGCAGTTCTTC; CDR3 protein: CASSEIASRGLWNEQFF
V gene: TRBV4-1; clone size: -; D gene: -; J gene: TRBJ2-7; CDR3 DNA: TGCGCCAGCAGCCAAACCCCGGGGTATGAAACGGGGCGCTACGAGCAGTACTTC; CDR3 protein: CASSQTPGYETGRYEQYF
V gene: TRBV18; clone size: -; D gene: TRBD1; J gene: TRBJ1-2; CDR3 DNA: TGTGCCAGCTCACCGAGGACAGGGGAGGGCTATGGCTACACCTTC; CDR3 protein: CASSPRTGEGYGYTF
V gene: TRBV27; clone size: -; D gene: -; J gene: TRBJ2-7; CDR3 DNA: TGTGCCAGCAGTTTTGGATCGGGCGTCTACGAGCAGTACTTC; CDR3 protein: CASSFGSGVYEQYF
V gene: TRBV27; clone size: -; D gene: -; J gene: TRBJ2-7; CDR3 DNA: TGTGCCAGCAGTCGACACCGGGACACCTACGAGCAGTACTTC; CDR3 protein: CASSRHRDTYEQYF
V gene: TRBV5-1; clone size: few; D gene: -; J gene: TRBJ1-1; CDR3 DNA: TGCGCCAGCAGCTTACGACGGAACACTGAAGCTTTCTTT; CDR3 protein: CASSLRRNTEAFF
V gene: TRBV7-9; clone size: -; D gene: -; J gene: TRBJ2-1; CDR3 DNA: TGTGCCAGCAGCTTTACGCCGGGGGATTGGTCCTACAATGAGCAGTTCTTC; CDR3 protein: CASSFTPGDWSYNEQFF
V gene: TRBV4-1; clone size: few; D gene: TRBD1; J gene: TRBJ1-4; CDR3 DNA: TGCGCCAGCAGCCAAGGGGGACAGGGCGGTGGGGGTGAAAAACTGTTTTTT; CDR3 protein: CASSQGGQGGGGEKLFF
V gene: TRBV27; clone size: -; D gene: -; J gene: TRBJ2-7; CDR3 DNA: TGTGCCAGCAGTCCTCTCTTAGGACCCCTCGCCTACGAGCAGTACTTC; CDR3 protein: CASSPLLGPLAYEQYF
V gene: TRBV5-1; clone size: -; D gene: TRBD1; J gene: TRBJ2-5; CDR3 DNA: TGCGCCAGCAGCGAAAACAGGGACAGGGGGGAGACCCAGTACTTC; CDR3 protein: CASSENRDRGETQYF
V gene: TRBV28; clone size: -; D gene: -; J gene: TRBJ1-2; CDR3 DNA: TGTGCCACCTACGGGACTAGGGGCTACACCTTC; CDR3 protein: CATYGTRGYTF
V gene: TRBV21-1; clone size: -; D gene: -; J gene: TRBJ2-5; CDR3 DNA: TGTGCCAGCAACTCCGGGACAGGGGGCGCTTTGGTCCAAGAGACCCAGTACTTC; CDR3 protein: CASNSGTGGALVQETQYF
V gene: TRBV6-1; clone size: -; D gene: TRBD1; J gene: TRBJ2-5; CDR3 DNA: TGTGCCAGCAGTTCCCGGACAGGAATAGAGACCCAGTACTTC; CDR3 protein: CASSSRTGIETQYF
V gene: TRBV6-5; clone size: -; D gene: TRBD2; J gene: TRBJ2-5; CDR3 DNA: TGTGCCAGCAGGCGACTAGCCTTGGAGACCCAGTACTTC; CDR3 protein: CASRRLALETQYF
V gene: TRBV4-2; clone size: -; D gene: TRBD1; J gene: TRBJ2-6; CDR3 DNA: TGTGCCAGCAGCCCGAGGTCTGGGGACAGGGGTTATGGGGCCAACGTCCTGACTTTC; CDR3 protein: CASSPRSGDRGYGANVLTF
V gene: TRBV30; clone size: once; D gene: -; J gene: TRBJ1-1; CDR3 DNA: TGTGCCTGGAGTGTGCTGACAGGTCGGCTATCAAATTTAATGAACACTGAAGCTTTCTTT; CDR3 protein: CAWSVLTGRLSNLMNTEAFF
V gene: TRBV6-6; clone size: -; D gene: -; J gene: TRBJ2-7; CDR3 DNA: TGTGCCAGCAGTCCCGGTGGTTGGGGGACCTACGAGCAGTACTTC; CDR3 protein: CASSPGGWGTYEQYF
V gene: TRBV4-3; clone size: -; D gene: -; J gene: TRBJ1-4; CDR3 DNA: TGCGCCAGCAGCCAAGATGTACTAGATGAAAAACTGTTTTTT; CDR3 protein: CASSQDVLDEKLFF
V gene: TRBV5-1; clone size: -; D gene: TRBD1; J gene: TRBJ1-4; CDR3 DNA: TGCGCCAGCAGCTTGAACGGACAGGGTTCAACTAATGAAAAACTGTTTTTT; CDR3 protein: CASSLNGQGSTNEKLFF
V gene: TRBV10-2; clone size: -; D gene: -; J gene: TRBJ2-1; CDR3 DNA: TGCGCCACCACGGACCCGTACAATGAGCAGTTCTTC; CDR3 protein: CATTDPYNEQFF